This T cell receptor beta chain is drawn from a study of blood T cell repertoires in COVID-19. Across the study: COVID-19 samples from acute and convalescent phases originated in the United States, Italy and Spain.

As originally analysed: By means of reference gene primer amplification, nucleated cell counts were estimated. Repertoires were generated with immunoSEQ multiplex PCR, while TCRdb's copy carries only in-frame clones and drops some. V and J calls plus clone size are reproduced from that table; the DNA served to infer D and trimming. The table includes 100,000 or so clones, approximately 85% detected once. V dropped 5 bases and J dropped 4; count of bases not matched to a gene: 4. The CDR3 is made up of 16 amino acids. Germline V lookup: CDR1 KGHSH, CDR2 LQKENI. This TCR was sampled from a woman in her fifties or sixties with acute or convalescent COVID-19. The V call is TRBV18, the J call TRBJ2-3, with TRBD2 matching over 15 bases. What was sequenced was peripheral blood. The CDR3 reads CASSSGLAGGPDTQYF. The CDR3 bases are TGTGCCAGCTCATCTGGACTAGCGGGAGGGCCAGATACGCAGTATTTT.